The 25 T cell receptor beta chains in this list originate from one sample, sequenced in a study of blood T cell repertoires in COVID-19. TCRdb's copy holds only in-frame clones and misses some; the assay was immunoSEQ multiplex PCR. This sample has around 220,000 clones, with about nine tenths found just once. Material: PBMCs or T cells enriched from blood (not recorded which). The receptors derive from a woman in her 30s with acute COVID-19.

The gene calls are TRBV12-3 or TRBV12-4 and TRBJ2-1; TRBD1 is a possible D gene (6 bases). V was cut by 6 bases and J by 7 bases, with 13 bases left in between. This CDR3 is 13 amino acids long. This CDR3 is CASSPPGVNEQFF. CDR3 sequence (DNA): TGTGCCAGCAGCCCACCAGGGGTTAATGAGCAGTTCTTC.

V gene TRBV5-3 combines with J gene TRBJ1-3; D perhaps matches TRBD1 (6 bases). TRBV5-3 is an ORF for which the function is uncertain. The CDR3 runs 17 residues. Trimming left V 4 bases short and J 1 base short, with 18 bases between. Written as DNA, the CDR3 is TGTGCCAGAAGCAGTTACAGGGAAGGTAGGTCTGGAAACACCATATATTTT. Its translation: CARSSYREGRSGNTIYF.

The chain employs TRBV10-3 and TRBJ2-2; 15 bases map to TRBD2. Germline CDR1 ENHRY, CDR2 SYGVKD. The CDR3 length is 16 residues. V lost 11 bases to trimming and J lost 5 bases; unmatched junction nucleotides: 9. CDR3 DNA sequence: TGTGCCGCCGGACTAGCGGGGGGGCTGTTTACCGGGGAGCTGTTTTTT. Its protein is CAAGLAGGLFTGELFF.

CDR3 amino acids: CASSDRDMGHSPLHF. For the CDR3, the DNA is TGTGCCAGTAGCGACCGGGACATGGGACACTCACCCCTCCACTTT. The gene calls are TRBV19 and TRBJ1-6; D is possibly TRBD1 (6 bases). CDR3 length: 15 residues. Germline V gene sequence: CDR1 LNHDA, CDR2 SQIVND (reference sequence). Trimming cost V 6 bases and J 10 bases, with 19 bases left between them.

This chain links TRBV5-1 with TRBJ1-6; D is ambiguous. Per the germline V gene, CDR1 is SGHRS and CDR2 is YFSETQ. The V end lost 0 bases, the J end lost 7 bases, and 5 bases lay between the germline ends. CDR3 length: 13 residues. In nucleotides, the CDR3 is TGCGCCAGCAGCTTGGGACAAAATTCACCCCTCCACTTT. It translates to CASSLGQNSPLHF.

This chain uses TRBV7-9 with TRBJ1-4; the D is unclear. The ends were cut back, 5 bases at V and 0 bases at J, with 13 bases in the middle. CDR3 length: 16 residues. Germline CDR1 reads SEHNR; CDR2 reads FQNEAQ (reference sequence). CDR3 sequence reads: CASSGAPNPTNEKLFF. The CDR3 DNA reads as TGTGCCAGCAGCGGAGCCCCGAATCCAACTAATGAAAAACTGTTTTTT. The variable domain in full, with the rest retrieved from reference TRBV7-9 and TRBJ1-4, is DTGVSQNPRHKITKRGQNVTFRCDPISEHNRLYWYRQTLGQGPEFLTYFQNEAQLEKSRLLSDRFSAERPKGSFSTLEIQRTEQGDSAMYLCASSGAPNPTNEKLFFGSGTQLSVL.

The V and J genes are TRBV4-3 and TRBJ2-3, with 7 bases aligning to TRBD1. V dropped 4 bases and J dropped 0; count of bases not matched to a gene: 7. The germline V gene has CDR1 LGHNA and CDR2 YSLEER. The CDR3 totals 16 residues. As DNA, the CDR3 is TGCGCCAGCAGCCCCAACAGGGGCCCTAGCACAGATACGCAGTATTTT. As protein: CASSPNRGPSTDTQYF.

A few counts support this clone. CDR3 nucleotide sequence: TGTGCCAGCAGTGGCTACAGGGGGGACGTTAGCAATCAGCCCCAGCATTTT. Amino acid sequence: CASSGYRGDVSNQPQHF. V usage is TRBV6-1 and J usage is TRBJ1-5; 8 positions match TRBD1. The CDR3 covers 17 residues. J gave up 0 bases and V 4 bases, and 8 bases lay outside the gene matches. Germline CDR1 reads MNHNS; CDR2 reads SASEGT.

CDR3 bases: TGTGCCAGCAGTGCCTCAGTCGTACGCGAGCAGTACTTC. Translated, it gives CASSASVVREQYF. The chain couples TRBV25-1 to TRBJ2-7; D gene ambiguous. Germline V gene data show CDR1 as MGHDK and CDR2 as SYGVNS. The CDR3 has 13 amino acids. The V end lost 4 bases, the J end lost 6 bases, and 13 bases lay between the germline ends.

The chain couples TRBV7-3 to TRBJ2-1; a weak D match, TRBD2 (6 bases). CDR1 SGHTA and CDR2 FQGTGA come from the germline V gene. V was shortened by 1 base and J by 4 bases, with 11 bases between the two germline ends. The CDR3 runs 15 residues. This CDR3 reads CASSLNAGRYNEQFF. CDR3 nucleotides: TGTGCCAGCAGCTTAAACGCGGGGCGATACAATGAGCAGTTCTTC.

The chain combines TRBV2 with TRBJ1-1, with 12 bases matching TRBD1. The junction had 7 bases not matched to a gene; V was cut back by 3 bases and J by 5 bases. CDR3 length equals 16 residues. Germline V gives CDR1 SNHLY, CDR2 FYNNEI. The CDR3 here is CASSEGTGGLGTEAFF. The CDR3 DNA sequence: TGTGCCAGCAGTGAGGGGACAGGGGGCTTAGGTACTGAAGCTTTCTTT.

This chain uses TRBV7-9 with TRBJ1-1; D possibly corresponds to TRBD1 (6 bases). CDR3 length: 15 amino acids. CDR1 is SEHNR and CDR2 is FQNEAQ in the germline V gene (reference sequence). V lost 1 base to trimming and J lost 0 bases, with 9 bases between them. CDR3 in DNA: TGTGCCAGCAGCTTAGTCAGGGGTGTGAACACTGAAGCTTTCTTT. This encodes CASSLVRGVNTEAFF. The full variable domain, with the rest looked up from reference TRBV7-9 and TRBJ1-1, is DTGVSQNPRHKITKRGQNVTFRCDPISEHNRLYWYRQTLGQGPEFLTYFQNEAQLEKSRLLSDRFSAERPKGSFSTLEIQRTEQGDSAMYLCASSLVRGVNTEAFFGQGTRLTVV.

This sequence joins TRBV7-3 and TRBJ1-2; 9 positions agree with TRBD1. The V gene end was trimmed by 2 bases and the J gene end by 4 bases; junction bases not matched to a gene: 5. The CDR3 loop spans 15 amino acids. Germline-derived CDR1 and CDR2 are SGHTA and FQGTGA. The CDR3 region is CASSLDGQGSYGYTF. CDR3 bases: TGTGCCAGCAGCTTAGATGGACAGGGGTCCTATGGCTACACCTTC.

This clone showed up just once. This CDR3 reads CASSSPGGKNIQYF. In DNA, the CDR3 is TGTGCCAGCAGTTCCCCGGGGGGCAAAAACATTCAGTACTTC. The chain joins TRBV28 to TRBJ2-4; 7 bases map to TRBD2. This CDR3 comprises 14 residues. The germline V gene encodes CDR1 MDHEN and CDR2 SYDVKM. Trimming cost V 4 bases and J 3 bases; bases outside gene matches: 3.

The chain links TRBV11-1 to TRBJ2-3; D remains unclear. The CDR3 is 14 residues long. Deletions cut 5 bases from V and 6 bases from J, with 15 bases between. The germline gives CDR1 SGHAT, CDR2 FQDESV (reference sequence). Written as DNA, the CDR3 is TGTGCCAGCAGCCTCGGTTTGTACAGCGATACGCAGTATTTT. Residues: CASSLGLYSDTQYF.

This chain joins TRBV27 and TRBJ2-1, with a weak D call TRBD1 (6 bases). Germline V CDR1 and CDR2: MNHEY, SMNVEV (reference sequence). V gave up 2 bases and J gave up 0 bases, with 11 bases separating them. CDR3 length equals 16 residues. The CDR3 spells CASSLPRGSSYNEQFF. The CDR3 coding sequence is TGTGCCAGCAGTTTACCGAGGGGGTCCTCCTACAATGAGCAGTTCTTC.

The rearrangement uses TRBV5-6 and TRBJ1-6, with 8 bases matching TRBD1. The V segment lost 4 bases and the J segment 7 bases; nucleotides outside the gene matches: 16. Germline-derived CDR1 and CDR2 are SGHDT and YYEEEE. The CDR3 length is 18 residues. Here the CDR3 DNA reads TGTGCCAGCAGCCCGAAAATTGGGGGCAGGGGGCAAAATTCACCCCTCCACTTT. Protein sequence: CASSPKIGGRGQNSPLHF.

V usage is TRBV28 and J usage is TRBJ2-7, with TRBD2 as a possible D gene (6 bases). Germline assignment: CDR1 MDHEN and CDR2 SYDVKM. The CDR3 covers 14 residues. V was shortened by 11 bases and J by 1 base, with 18 bases between the two germline ends. The CDR3 DNA is TGTGCCGCGTTAGCGGAAGACAAGTCCTACGAGCAGTACTTC. Protein sequence: CAALAEDKSYEQYF.

This chain uses TRBV11-2 with TRBJ1-2; D is ambiguous. Trimming removed 5 bases at V and 2 bases at J, with 9 bases between. Per the germline V gene, CDR1 is SGHAT and CDR2 is FQNNGV. The CDR3 has 13 amino acids. CDR3: CASSPDGNYGYTF. The CDR3 bases are TGTGCCAGCAGCCCCGACGGGAACTATGGCTACACCTTC.

The rearrangement uses TRBV12-3 or TRBV12-4 and TRBJ1-5, with D unresolved. The CDR3 extends over 13 amino acids. The V gene lost 8 bases and the J gene lost 4 bases, with 12 bases spanning the gap. The CDR3 DNA reads TGTGCCAGCGATACGGCGGGAAATCAGCCCCAGCATTTT. As protein: CASDTAGNQPQHF.

The V and J genes are TRBV6-5 and TRBJ2-5; weak D call: TRBD2 (6 bases). Trimming stripped 0 bases from V and 2 bases from J, with 10 bases between. Germline assignment: CDR1 MNHEY and CDR2 SVGAGI. This CDR3 has 15 amino acids. The CDR3 DNA sequence: TGTGCCAGCAGTTACTCGAGTGCGGGGCAAGAGACCCAGTACTTC. Encoded protein: CASSYSSAGQETQYF.

The chain links TRBV7-9 to TRBJ2-7, with 8 bases matching TRBD1. V lost 5 bases and J lost 2; bases outside the gene matches: 8. The CDR3 contains 15 residues. In germline, CDR1 is SEHNR, CDR2 FQNEAQ (reference sequence). The DNA of the CDR3 is TGTGCCAGCAGCCCGGACAGGGTAATCGCCTACGAGCAGTACTTC. This codes for CASSPDRVIAYEQYF. The entire variable domain, with the rest obtained from reference TRBV7-9 and TRBJ2-7, is as follows: DTGVSQNPRHKITKRGQNVTFRCDPISEHNRLYWYRQTLGQGPEFLTYFQNEAQLEKSRLLSDRFSAERPKGSFSTLEIQRTEQGDSAMYLCASSPDRVIAYEQYFGPGTRLTVT.

The CDR3 reads CASSPSLYEGEQFF. DNA of the CDR3: TGTGCCAGCAGCCCCAGCCTCTATGAGGGTGAGCAGTTCTTC. The chain links TRBV9 to TRBJ2-1; perhaps TRBD2 as D (5 bases). The CDR3 runs to 14 residues. The germline V gene encodes CDR1 SGDLS and CDR2 YYNGEE. V gave up 4 bases and J gave up 9 bases, with 17 bases separating them.

The rearrangement uses TRBV7-8 and TRBJ1-1, with a tentative D call TRBD1 (6 bases). CDR3 length: 13 amino acids. Trimming left V 10 bases short and J 0 bases short, with 12 bases between. In germline, CDR1 is SGHVS, CDR2 FQNEAQ. The CDR3, as DNA: TGTGCCACCCGGACAGACATGAACACTGAAGCTTTCTTT. Protein sequence: CATRTDMNTEAFF.

The sample holds a few counts of this clone. This chain joins TRBV5-8 and TRBJ1-6; no clear D. CDR3 length: 15 amino acids. Trimming took 7 bases from V and 10 from J, leaving 21 bases between them. Germline-derived CDR1 and CDR2 are SGHTS and YDEGEE. CDR3 residues: CASPSPGEARSPLHF. CDR3 nucleotides: TGTGCCAGCCCCTCACCCGGGGAGGCGAGGTCACCCCTCCACTTT.